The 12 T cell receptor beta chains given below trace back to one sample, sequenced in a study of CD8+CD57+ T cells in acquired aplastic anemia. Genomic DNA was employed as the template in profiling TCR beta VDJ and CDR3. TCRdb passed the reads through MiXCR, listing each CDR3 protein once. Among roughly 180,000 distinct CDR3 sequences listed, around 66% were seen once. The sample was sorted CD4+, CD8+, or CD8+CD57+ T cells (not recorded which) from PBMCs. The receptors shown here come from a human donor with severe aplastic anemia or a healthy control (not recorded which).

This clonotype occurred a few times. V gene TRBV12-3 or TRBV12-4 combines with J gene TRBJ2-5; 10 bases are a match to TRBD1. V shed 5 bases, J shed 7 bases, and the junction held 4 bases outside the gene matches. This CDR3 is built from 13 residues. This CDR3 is CASSIRDRGTQYF. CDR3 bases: TGTGCCAGCAGTATCCGGGACAGGGGGACCCAGTACTTC.

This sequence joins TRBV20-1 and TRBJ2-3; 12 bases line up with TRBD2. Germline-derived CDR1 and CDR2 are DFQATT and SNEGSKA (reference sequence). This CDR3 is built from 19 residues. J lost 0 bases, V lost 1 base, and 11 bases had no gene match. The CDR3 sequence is CSARGGLAGQGDSTDTQYF. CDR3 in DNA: TGCAGTGCTAGAGGAGGACTAGCGGGGCAGGGGGATAGCACAGATACGCAGTATTTT.

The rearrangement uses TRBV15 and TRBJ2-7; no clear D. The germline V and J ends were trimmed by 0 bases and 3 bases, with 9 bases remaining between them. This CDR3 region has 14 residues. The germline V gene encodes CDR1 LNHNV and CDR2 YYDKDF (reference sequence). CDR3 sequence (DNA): TGTGCCACCAGCAGAGATTCTTCGGGCTACGAGCAGTACTTC. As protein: CATSRDSSGYEQYF.

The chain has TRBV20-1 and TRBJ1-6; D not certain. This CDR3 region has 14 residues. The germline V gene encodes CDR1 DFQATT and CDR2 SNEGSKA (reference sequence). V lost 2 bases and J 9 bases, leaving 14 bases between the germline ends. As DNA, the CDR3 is TGCAGTGCTAGATCCAATGTGGGGATTTCACCCCTCCACTTT. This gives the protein CSARSNVGISPLHF.

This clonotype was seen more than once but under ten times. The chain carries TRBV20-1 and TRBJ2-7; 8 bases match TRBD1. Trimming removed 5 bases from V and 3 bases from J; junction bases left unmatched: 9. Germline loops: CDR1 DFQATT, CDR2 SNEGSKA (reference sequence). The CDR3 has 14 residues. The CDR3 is CSAVELGQGYEQYF. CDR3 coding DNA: TGCAGTGCTGTTGAACTCGGACAGGGCTACGAGCAGTACTTC.

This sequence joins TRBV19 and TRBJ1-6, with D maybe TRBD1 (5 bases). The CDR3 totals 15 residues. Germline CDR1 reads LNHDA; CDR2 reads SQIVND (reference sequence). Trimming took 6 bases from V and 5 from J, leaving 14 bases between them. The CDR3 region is CASSQRDRDNSPLHF. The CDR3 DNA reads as TGTGCCAGTAGCCAACGGGACCGGGATAATTCACCCCTCCACTTT.

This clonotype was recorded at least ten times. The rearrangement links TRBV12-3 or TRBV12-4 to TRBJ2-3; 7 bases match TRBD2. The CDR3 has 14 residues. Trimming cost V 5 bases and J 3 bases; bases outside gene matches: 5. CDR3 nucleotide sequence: TGTGCCAGCAGTCTCCTGCGGGGGACAGATACGCAGTATTTT. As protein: CASSLLRGTDTQYF.

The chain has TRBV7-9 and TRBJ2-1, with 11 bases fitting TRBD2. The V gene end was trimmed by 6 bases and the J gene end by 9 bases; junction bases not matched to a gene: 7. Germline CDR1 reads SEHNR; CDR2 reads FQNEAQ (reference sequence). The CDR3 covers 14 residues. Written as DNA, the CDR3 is TGTGCCAGCAGGGGGACGGGACTAGCGGTTGAGCAGTTCTTC. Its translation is CASRGTGLAVEQFF.

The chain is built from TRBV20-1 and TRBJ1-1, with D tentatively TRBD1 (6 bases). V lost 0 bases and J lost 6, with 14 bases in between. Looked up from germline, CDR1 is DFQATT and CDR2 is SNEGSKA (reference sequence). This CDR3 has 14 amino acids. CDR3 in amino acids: CSARDDKEGAEAFF. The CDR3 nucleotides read TGCAGTGCTAGAGATGATAAGGAGGGGGCTGAAGCTTTCTTT.

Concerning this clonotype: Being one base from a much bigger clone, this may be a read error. CDR3 protein: CASSSGLALRAFF. CDR3 DNA: TGTGCCAGCAGCTCCGGTTTAGCCCTACGGGCTTTCTTT. This chain joins TRBV7-9 and TRBJ1-1; no definite D call. CDR1 and CDR2 from the germline V gene are SEHNR and FQNEAQ (reference sequence). The ends were cut back, 4 bases at V and 11 bases at J, with 17 bases in the middle. CDR3 length: 13 amino acids.

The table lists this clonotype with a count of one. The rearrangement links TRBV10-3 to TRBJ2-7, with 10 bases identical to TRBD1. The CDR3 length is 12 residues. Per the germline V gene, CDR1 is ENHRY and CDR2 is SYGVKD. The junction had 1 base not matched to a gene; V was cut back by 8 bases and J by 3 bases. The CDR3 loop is CAIRTGGYEQYF. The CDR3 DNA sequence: TGTGCCATCCGGACAGGGGGCTACGAGCAGTACTTC.

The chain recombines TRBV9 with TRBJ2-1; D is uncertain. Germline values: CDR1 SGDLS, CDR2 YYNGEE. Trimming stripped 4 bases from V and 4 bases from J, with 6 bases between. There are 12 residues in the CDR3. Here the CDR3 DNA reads TGTGCCAGCAGCCTCCGATACAATGAGCAGTTCTTC. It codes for CASSLRYNEQFF.